These 15 T cell receptor beta chains originate from one sample sequenced in a study of blood T cell repertoires in COVID-19. Only in-frame clones appear in the TCRdb table, and some are missing; sequencing was by immunoSEQ multiplex PCR. This sample has a few hundred thousand clones, with roughly 90% found just once. Material: peripheral blood. These receptors were collected from a man between 60 and 75 years old with acute or convalescent COVID-19.

This chain uses TRBV6-5 with TRBJ2-1; D not certain. V was shortened by 6 bases and J by 6 bases, with 15 bases between the two germline ends. CDR1 is MNHEY and CDR2 is SVGAGI in the germline V gene. The CDR3 is 14 residues long. The CDR3: CASRSLSESNEQFF. In nucleotides, the CDR3 is TGTGCCAGCAGGTCTCTAAGTGAATCCAATGAGCAGTTCTTC.

The chain is built from TRBV25-1 and TRBJ2-7, with D tentatively TRBD2 (6 bases). From germline, CDR1 is MGHDK and CDR2 SYGVNS. V gave up 4 bases and J gave up 3 bases, with 10 bases separating them. There are 13 residues in the CDR3. This CDR3 reads CASSVPGLYEQYF. The CDR3 nucleotides read TGTGCCAGCAGTGTCCCGGGACTCTACGAGCAGTACTTC.

The chain is built from TRBV19 and TRBJ1-5; no definite D call. Trimming removed 1 base from V and 0 bases from J, with 7 bases in between. CDR1 LNHDA and CDR2 SQIVND come from the germline V gene (reference sequence). The CDR3 loop spans 15 amino acids. The CDR3 is CASSIGAYSNQPQHF. Written as DNA, the CDR3 is TGTGCCAGTAGTATAGGTGCGTATAGCAATCAGCCCCAGCATTTT.

CDR3 in amino acids: CASSDTGGISNQPQHF. The CDR3 DNA follows: TGTGCCAGCAGTGACACGGGGGGAATTAGCAATCAGCCCCAGCATTTT. The J gene is TRBJ1-5, the V gene TRBV6-1; maybe TRBD1 (5 bases). Germline lookup yields CDR1 MNHNS and CDR2 SASEGT. V lost 3 bases, J lost 0 bases, and 12 bases lay in between. The CDR3 totals 16 residues.

In its sample, this clone was seen once. The V call is TRBV10-3, the J call TRBJ1-5; 10 positions match TRBD1. J gave up 3 bases and V 6 bases, and 5 bases lay outside the gene matches. Germline V gene data show CDR1 as ENHRY and CDR2 as SYGVKD. The CDR3 contains 15 residues. The CDR3 coding sequence is TGTGCCATCAGCGGACAGGGGGAGACCAATCAGCCCCAGCATTTT. Translating it yields CAISGQGETNQPQHF.

The V gene is TRBV30, the J gene TRBJ2-5, with a possible D match to TRBD2 (6 bases). Germline CDR1 and CDR2: GTSNPN and SVGIG (reference sequence). CDR3 length equals 13 residues. Trimming took off 5 bases at V and 2 bases at J, with 12 bases between the two ends. The CDR3 nucleotides read TGTGCCTGGGGTGGGGGGATTCAAGAGACCCAGTACTTC. Translated, it gives CAWGGGIQETQYF.

This chain uses TRBV29-1 with TRBJ1-4, with D possibly being TRBD1 (6 bases). Looked up from germline, CDR1 is SQVTM and CDR2 is ANQGSEA. The CDR3 runs 11 residues. V was shortened by 7 bases and J by 6 bases, with 9 bases between the two germline ends. The CDR3 DNA reads TGCAGCGGGGGGGCTTATGAAAAACTGTTTTTT. Amino acids: CSGGAYEKLFF.

The V gene is TRBV21-1, the J gene TRBJ2-7; the listed D gene, TRBD2, was not tested against the DNA. TRBV21-1 is reported as a pseudogene. This CDR3 is 14 amino acids long. The CDR3 loop reads CASSPTGPGGEQYF. CDR3 DNA: TGTGCCAGCAGCCCAACGGGACCAGGAGGGGAGCAGTACTTC.

This clone was recorded a few times. The genes are TRBV29-1 and TRBJ1-2, with 7 bases fitting TRBD1. The CDR3 is made up of 13 amino acids. Unmatched junction bases numbered 7, after V lost 3 bases and J lost 6 bases. Germline-derived CDR1 and CDR2 are SQVTM and ANQGSEA. CDR3 nucleotides: TGCAGCGTTGATGAGGGGGCAGGGAATGGCTACACCTTC. Protein: CSVDEGAGNGYTF.

The J gene is TRBJ1-2, the V gene TRBV2; 7 nucleotides line up with TRBD1. This CDR3 is built from 15 residues. Germline V lookup: CDR1 SNHLY, CDR2 FYNNEI. J gave up 7 bases and V 1 base, and 9 bases lay outside the gene matches. The CDR3 DNA reads as TGTGCCAGCAGTGAAGACTCCGGACAGGCCGGTGGCTACACCTTC. The encoded protein is CASSEDSGQAGGYTF. Full variable domain (rest looked up from reference TRBV2 and TRBJ1-2): EPEVTQTPSHQVTQMGQEVILRCVPISNHLYFYWYRQILGQKVEFLVSFYNNEISEKSEIFDDQFSVERPDGSNFTLKIRSTKLEDSAMYFCASSEDSGQAGGYTFGSGTRLTVV.

This clone was observed a few times. The rearrangement joins TRBV7-2 to TRBJ1-1; 10 nucleotides match TRBD1. The CDR3 spans 14 residues. CDR1 and CDR2 from the germline V gene are SGHTA and FQGNSA. Trimming cost V 9 bases and J 3 bases; bases outside gene matches: 7. The CDR3 DNA reads TGTGCCAGTACCTTAGACAGGGGGCACACTGAAGCTTTCTTT. This sequence encodes CASTLDRGHTEAFF.

The rearrangement links TRBV6-5 to TRBJ2-1; a possible D gene is TRBD2 (5 bases). The V end was cut by 0 bases, the J end by 3 bases, with 9 bases between. This CDR3 has 15 amino acids. CDR1 is MNHEY and CDR2 is SVGAGI in the germline V gene. The CDR3 spells CASSYSLGGYNEQFF. The DNA of the CDR3 is TGTGCCAGCAGTTACTCGCTAGGAGGCTACAATGAGCAGTTCTTC.

Here the CDR3 reads CASSLVRTGGNEQFF. The CDR3 DNA follows: TGTGCCAGCAGCTTAGTCCGGACAGGGGGGAATGAGCAGTTCTTC. The chain links TRBV11-2 to TRBJ2-1, with 10 bases matching TRBD1. The germline V gene has CDR1 SGHAT and CDR2 FQNNGV. The junction had 4 bases not matched to a gene; V was cut back by 1 base and J by 7 bases. This CDR3 has 15 residues.

The V and J genes are TRBV19 and TRBJ2-7, with 14 bases identical to TRBD2. The germline CDR1 and CDR2 sequences are LNHDA and SQIVND (reference sequence). This CDR3 has 18 residues. Trimming took 5 bases from V and 1 from J; bases not matched to a gene: 10. Here the CDR3 DNA reads TGTGCCAGTAGTGTCGGACTAGCGGGAGGCGCGTTGTCCTACGAGCAGTACTTC. Its translation: CASSVGLAGGALSYEQYF.

The V and J genes are TRBV28 and TRBJ2-5, with TRBD1 as a possible D gene (5 bases). This CDR3 is built from 15 residues. Between the trimmed V and J ends, which lost 3 bases and 2 bases, there was a span of 13 bases. CDR1 is MDHEN and CDR2 is SYDVKM in the germline V gene. DNA of the CDR3: TGTGCCAGCAGTTTGAACAGGCTCCTTCAAGAGACCCAGTACTTC. This encodes CASSLNRLLQETQYF.